This TCR beta chain appears in the sequencing data of a study of post-analysis software for immune sequencing data. Concerning this clonotype itself: The target antigen is unknown.

cDNA libraries of TCR beta carried unique molecular identifiers. TCRdb processed the PCR reads anew with MiXCR; each CDR3 protein has one entry. Seen here are around 770,000 distinct CDR3 sequences, roughly 46% observed once, and the top ten hold approximately 4.4%. This CDR3 spans 14 amino acids. V lost 3 bases to trimming and J lost 7 bases, with 13 bases between them. Overall study results and limits: Four or five TRBV segments were significantly more frequent in patients than in controls. TRBV5-6, TRBV5-1 and TRBV20-1 were among these segments.

The sample taken for sequencing was blood. The rearrangement uses TRBV12-3 or TRBV12-4 and TRBJ1-5, with D hard to call. The sequence was collected from a girl aged 10 to 17 with multiple sclerosis. CDR3 region: CASSFTGVGQPQHF. DNA of the CDR3: TGTGCCAGCAGTTTCACCGGGGTCGGGCAGCCCCAGCATTTT.